The 8 T cell receptor beta chains below come from one sample, sequenced in a study of T cell responses to AZD1222 COVID-19 vaccine. The assay was immunoSEQ multiplex PCR, and TCRdb's table has in-frame clones only and misses some. The sample lists tens of thousands of clones; roughly 87% were seen once. This sample comprised peripheral blood, obtained 28 days after the second AZD1222 dose. All receptors derive from an adult who received the AZD1222 COVID-19 vaccine.

V usage is TRBV7-9 and J usage is TRBJ1-2; D perhaps matches TRBD1 (6 bases). The CDR3 runs to 15 residues. CDR1 and CDR2 from the germline V gene are SEHNR and FQNEAQ (reference sequence). V dropped 5 bases and J dropped 2 bases, with 15 bases sitting between them. CDR3 DNA: TGTGCCAGCAGCCCCGCAGACAGGATAAACTATGGCTACACCTTC. Residues: CASSPADRINYGYTF.

The rearrangement joins TRBV19 to TRBJ1-5; possible D gene TRBD1, 5 bases. CDR1 and CDR2 from the germline V gene are LNHDA and SQIVND (reference sequence). Trimming shortened V by 7 bases and J by 1 base, and 14 bases separated the two germline ends. The CDR3 has 15 amino acids. The CDR3 sequence is CASKEGRISNQPQHF. The CDR3 DNA follows: TGTGCCAGTAAGGAGGGGAGGATCAGCAATCAGCCCCAGCATTTT.

This clone was counted between two and nine times. The rearrangement joins TRBV30 to TRBJ1-1; D is unresolved. Deletions cut 2 bases from V and 7 bases from J, with 8 bases between. Germline CDR1 is GTSNPN and CDR2 is SVGIG (reference sequence). The CDR3 sequence is 11 residues long. This chain's CDR3 is CAWSTIDEAFF. The CDR3 DNA is TGTGCCTGGAGTACGATTGATGAAGCTTTCTTT.

The chain links TRBV10-3 to TRBJ2-7, with D tentatively TRBD2 (6 bases). CDR3 length: 23 amino acids. The germline V and J ends were trimmed by 0 bases and 3 bases, with 36 bases remaining between them. In germline, CDR1 is ENHRY, CDR2 SYGVKD. The DNA of the CDR3 is TGTGCCATCAGTGAGTCAGATCGGGCGAAAGGTGGGGAGGAACAGCTTTCTTTCTACGAGCAGTACTTC. It specifies CAISESDRAKGGEEQLSFYEQYF.

The rearrangement joins TRBV7-2 to TRBJ2-4, with TRBD2 matching 12 bases. The trim removed 8 bases at V and 6 bases at J, leaving 14 bases unmatched. Germline V CDR1 and CDR2: SGHTA, FQGNSA. The length of the CDR3 is 17 residues. This CDR3 reads CASDSSGGAVPSNIQYF. CDR3 coding DNA: TGTGCCAGCGACTCTAGCGGGGGGGCCGTTCCGTCAAACATTCAGTACTTC.

The rearrangement joins TRBV27 to TRBJ1-5; D possibly corresponds to TRBD1 (5 bases). From germline, CDR1 is MNHEY and CDR2 SMNVEV (reference sequence). The CDR3 length is 14 residues. Trimming left V 6 bases short and J 7 bases short, with 16 bases between. In DNA form, the CDR3 reads TGTGCCAGCAGGAGACACCTTAGGGACCAGCCCCAGCATTTT. It is translated as CASRRHLRDQPQHF.

The chain couples TRBV29-1 to TRBJ1-1; 8 bases match TRBD1. The germline V gene has CDR1 SQVTM and CDR2 ANQGSEA. Losses at the gene ends were 7 bases for V and 5 bases for J; bases not matched to a gene: 3. This CDR3 has 11 amino acids. CDR3 sequence (DNA): TGCAGCGGGGGGGACAGGACTGAAGCTTTCTTT. It codes for CSGGDRTEAFF.

The chain uses TRBV20-1 and TRBJ1-1, with 9 bases lining up with TRBD1. The germline V gene has CDR1 DFQATT and CDR2 SNEGSKA (reference sequence). V shed 3 bases, J shed 3 bases, and the junction held 8 bases outside the gene matches. The CDR3 extends over 15 amino acids. The CDR3 DNA sequence: TGCAGTGCTAGTGACGAGGGGACAGGGCACACTGAAGCTTTCTTT. Its protein is CSASDEGTGHTEAFF.